The next 26 T cell receptor beta chains were all read from a single sample in a study of T-cell memory formation after mild COVID-19. TCRdb passed the 5' RACE reads through MiXCR, listing each CDR3 protein once. The repertoire holds about 140,000 distinct CDR3 sequences, with about 14% as singletons. The sequencing input was PBMCs or a T cell subset sorted from them (not recorded which). The receptor source for this set is an adult woman who had mild COVID-19 (a few samples of this study predate the infection). Cell type and time point are not known.

The chain links TRBV24-1 to TRBJ2-2, with TRBD2 identical over 11 bases. This CDR3 comprises 17 residues. The germline gives CDR1 KGHDR, CDR2 SFDVKD. The ends lost 4 bases at V and 0 bases at J; junction bases unmatched: 3. The DNA of the CDR3 is TGTGCCACCAGTGAGCTTAGCGGGGGGGCGAACACCGGGGAGCTGTTTTTT. Its translation is CATSELSGGANTGELFF.

Here the CDR3 DNA reads TGCAGTGCTAGTGGGCATTGGAACACTGAAGCTTTCTTT. It translates to CSASGHWNTEAFF. This chain joins TRBV20-1 and TRBJ1-1; no clear D gene. The CDR3 runs 13 residues. Trimming stripped 3 bases from V and 1 base from J, with 9 bases between. The germline gives CDR1 DFQATT, CDR2 SNEGSKA (reference sequence).

This clonotype came up many times. DNA for the CDR3: TGTGCCAGCAGTTTAGCGCCCTATAACACAGATACGCAGTATTTT. This sequence encodes CASSLAPYNTDTQYF. The chain uses TRBV12-3 or TRBV12-4 and TRBJ2-3, with D unclear. The CDR3 is 15 residues long. V shed 0 bases and J shed 2 bases, with 9 bases lying between them.

This clonotype was counted a few times. The chain employs TRBV7-9 and TRBJ1-3, with TRBD1 matching over 8 bases. Germline V gene data show CDR1 as SEHNR and CDR2 as FQNEAQ (reference sequence). V lost 5 bases, J lost 0 bases, and 3 bases stayed unmatched. The CDR3 loop spans 15 amino acids. CDR3 nucleotide sequence: TGTGCCAGCAGCGACGGACAGGGCTCTGGAAACACCATATATTTT. Amino acids: CASSDGQGSGNTIYF.

This clonotype was counted between two and nine times. The chain uses TRBV20-1 and TRBJ2-3, with a tentative D call TRBD1 (5 bases). Per germline, CDR1 DFQATT and CDR2 SNEGSKA (reference sequence). The V and J ends lost 0 bases and 7 bases respectively, with 23 bases between them. The length of the CDR3 is 17 residues. The DNA for the CDR3 is TGCAGTGCTAGAGATGGGCCTTTGGGCTTTGGGGCTCATACGCAGTATTTT. Residues: CSARDGPLGFGAHTQYF.

The chain is built from TRBV6-4 and TRBJ2-2, with a tentative D call TRBD2 (6 bases). This CDR3 has 15 residues. CDR1 MRHNA and CDR2 SNTAGT come from the germline V gene. With 7 bases removed from V and 2 bases from J, the gap between germline ends came to 14 bases. Here the CDR3 DNA reads TGTGCCAGCACCCCGGAGGGAGGAAACACCGGGGAGCTGTTTTTT. Residues: CASTPEGGNTGELFF.

This chain connects TRBV7-2 to TRBJ2-7; D is undetermined. The germline V and J ends were trimmed by 5 bases and 3 bases, with 14 bases remaining between them. This CDR3 spans 14 amino acids. Germline CDR1 SGHTA, CDR2 FQGNSA. The CDR3 nucleotides are TGTGCCAGCAGCCAAGCCCCTTGGAGCTACGAGCAGTACTTC. Residues: CASSQAPWSYEQYF. Together with reference TRBV7-2 and TRBJ2-7, the CDR3 gives the full variable domain: GAGVSQSPSNKVTEKGKDVELRCDPISGHTALYWYRQSLGQGLEFLIYFQGNSAPDKSGLPSDRFSAERTGGSVSTLTIQRTQQEDSAVYLCASSQAPWSYEQYFGPGTRLTVT.

This clonotype has a handful of counts. The V and J genes are TRBV9 and TRBJ2-3, with 9 bases lining up with TRBD1. Germline loops: CDR1 SGDLS, CDR2 YYNGEE. This CDR3 has 16 residues. Trimming cost V 4 bases and J 1 base; bases outside gene matches: 7. CDR3 sequence: CASSSYRGLGTDTQYF. DNA for the CDR3: TGTGCCAGCAGCTCCTACAGGGGGCTGGGCACAGATACGCAGTATTTT.

This chain links TRBV6-6 with TRBJ2-7; the D is unclear. This CDR3 comprises 13 residues. The germline V gene has CDR1 MNHNY and CDR2 SVGAGI (reference sequence). V lost 2 bases to trimming and J lost 1 base, with 6 bases between them. The CDR3 DNA follows: TGTGCCAGCAGTTACGGGCAGTCCTACGAGCAGTACTTC. It encodes CASSYGQSYEQYF.

J is TRBJ2-3 and V is TRBV9; perhaps TRBD1 as D (6 bases). Germline CDR1 is SGDLS and CDR2 is YYNGEE. This CDR3 region has 16 residues. The V end lost 0 bases, the J end lost 0 bases, and 11 bases lay between the germline ends. DNA for the CDR3: TGTGCCAGCAGCGTAGCAGGGGCCCCAAGCACAGATACGCAGTATTTT. Protein product: CASSVAGAPSTDTQYF.

The J gene is TRBJ2-1, the V gene TRBV4-1; 10 nucleotides agree with TRBD2. V lost 0 bases to trimming and J lost 4 bases; unmatched junction nucleotides: 6. The CDR3 is 17 amino acids. Germline values: CDR1 MGHRA, CDR2 YSYEKL. CDR3 sequence: CASSQDGLAETYNEQFF. CDR3 coding DNA: TGCGCCAGCAGCCAAGATGGACTAGCGGAGACATACAATGAGCAGTTCTTC.

This clonotype has a count of ten or more. The CDR3 sequence: CASSFVGTSDFEQYF. The CDR3 nucleotides read TGCGCCAGCAGCTTTGTTGGGACTAGCGATTTCGAGCAGTACTTC. The chain links TRBV5-1 to TRBJ2-7; the match to TRBD2 covers 10 bases. The CDR3 extends over 15 amino acids. Germline lookup yields CDR1 SGHRS and CDR2 YFSETQ. V trimming: 2 bases; J trimming: 6 bases; junction bases outside the gene matches: 8.

This clonotype has a handful of counts. The chain links TRBV24-1 to TRBJ2-2; the D is unclear. Germline V lookup: CDR1 KGHDR, CDR2 SFDVKD. Trimming cost V 5 bases and J 6 bases, with 12 bases left between them. This CDR3 contains 14 residues. DNA for the CDR3: TGTGCCACCAGTGGCGCTCCTAACGCCGGGGAGCTGTTTTTT. It yields the protein CATSGAPNAGELFF.

This clonotype was picked up a small number of times. V gene TRBV30 combines with J gene TRBJ2-1, with D tentatively TRBD2 (6 bases). Germline CDR1 GTSNPN, CDR2 SVGIG (reference sequence). V lost 5 bases and J lost 7, with 15 bases in between. The CDR3 is made up of 13 amino acids. The CDR3 DNA reads TGTGCCTGGGGAAGGGACTGGGCGAATGAGCAGTTCTTC. This codes for CAWGRDWANEQFF.

This clonotype has a handful of counts. The rearrangement links TRBV15 to TRBJ2-5; maybe TRBD2 (5 bases). V shed 5 bases and J shed 7 bases, with 11 bases lying between them. The CDR3 runs 12 residues. Germline loops: CDR1 LNHNV, CDR2 YYDKDF (reference sequence). In nucleotides, the CDR3 is TGTGCCACCAGCCCGGCCGAGGGGACCCAGTACTTC. Its protein product is CATSPAEGTQYF.

The chain's CDR3 is CSASDRGRGNTEAFF. The DNA for the CDR3 is TGCAGTGCTAGCGACAGGGGGCGAGGGAACACTGAAGCTTTCTTT. The V and J genes are TRBV20-1 and TRBJ1-1; 10 bases are a match to TRBD1. The CDR3 is 15 amino acids. Germline-derived CDR1 and CDR2 are DFQATT and SNEGSKA (reference sequence). The V segment lost 3 bases and the J segment 1 base; nucleotides outside the gene matches: 5.

The J gene is TRBJ1-1, the V gene TRBV6-6, with 7 bases fitting TRBD1. The CDR3 is made up of 13 amino acids. Trimming at V came to 5 bases and at J to 8 bases, leaving 8 bases not matched to a gene. Per the germline V gene, CDR1 is MNHNY and CDR2 is SVGAGI (reference sequence). The CDR3 loop is CASSEGAIGEAFF. The CDR3 DNA reads as TGTGCCAGCAGTGAGGGGGCAATTGGAGAAGCTTTCTTT.

This clonotype was counted many times. V and J are TRBV6-6 and TRBJ2-3; 9 positions match TRBD2. The CDR3 covers 16 residues. The J segment lost 3 bases and the V segment lost 5 bases, leaving 9 bases of the junction unmatched. The germline V gene has CDR1 MNHNY and CDR2 SVGAGI (reference sequence). In nucleotides, the CDR3 is TGTGCCAGCAGTGACAATGCGGGGGGGCCGACAGATACGCAGTATTTT. This translates into CASSDNAGGPTDTQYF.

The chain employs TRBV30 and TRBJ2-1, with 11 bases that match TRBD2. V shed 3 bases, J shed 7 bases, and the junction held 5 bases outside the gene matches. CDR1 is GTSNPN, CDR2 SVGIG, per germline (reference sequence). CDR3 length equals 14 residues. CDR3 nucleotide sequence: TGTGCCTGGAGGGGGACTAGCGGAGAGAATGAGCAGTTCTTC. It translates to CAWRGTSGENEQFF.

This clonotype was detected only a few times. The rearrangement uses TRBV15 and TRBJ2-1; TRBD1 matches 7 bases. Germline V gene data show CDR1 as LNHNV and CDR2 as YYDKDF (reference sequence). The CDR3 contains 15 residues. J gave up 6 bases and V 0 bases, and 5 bases lay outside the gene matches. The CDR3 bases are TGTGCCACCAGCAGAGATCGGAGACAGGGCAATGAGCAGTTCTTC. As protein: CATSRDRRQGNEQFF.

This clonotype has a handful of counts. This chain joins TRBV15 and TRBJ2-7; D uncertain. CDR1 and CDR2 from the germline V gene are LNHNV and YYDKDF (reference sequence). V lost 4 bases and J 2 bases, leaving 6 bases between the germline ends. The CDR3 contains 12 residues. CDR3 coding DNA: TGTGCCACCAGCAATAGCCCCTACGAGCAGTACTTC. Translated: CATSNSPYEQYF.

The V gene is TRBV7-3, the J gene TRBJ2-7; D call uncertain. CDR3 size: 12 residues. CDR1 is SGHTA, CDR2 FQGTGA, per germline. V shed 6 bases and J shed 0 bases, with 6 bases lying between them. In DNA, the CDR3 is TGTGCCAGCAGGCAGAGCTCCTACGAGCAGTACTTC. Translating it yields CASRQSSYEQYF.

The V gene is TRBV5-8, the J gene TRBJ2-5; 10 bases agree with TRBD2. CDR1 SGHTS and CDR2 YDEGEE come from the germline V gene. Losses at the gene ends were 2 bases for V and 2 bases for J; bases not matched to a gene: 9. The CDR3 consists of 17 residues. Written as DNA, the CDR3 is TGTGCCAGCAGCTTAGGATGGACTAGCGGAGAGCAAGAGACCCAGTACTTC. Translated, it gives CASSLGWTSGEQETQYF.

This clonotype was detected only a few times. The CDR3 nucleotides are TGTGCCACCAGTGATTTGTCCGAGTCAACCGGGGAGCTGTTTTTT. Translated: CATSDLSESTGELFF. The chain carries TRBV24-1 and TRBJ2-2; D is ambiguous. The CDR3 length is 15 residues. Per germline, CDR1 KGHDR and CDR2 SFDVKD. V lost 0 bases, J lost 5 bases, and 9 bases lay in between.

V is TRBV25-1 and J is TRBJ1-1; 7 bases map to TRBD1. The CDR3 has 15 amino acids. V trimming: 5 bases; J trimming: 3 bases; junction bases outside the gene matches: 9. Germline-derived CDR1 and CDR2 are MGHDK and SYGVNS. The CDR3 DNA reads TGTGCCAGCAGTCCTCCAGGGGGGGCCTACACTGAAGCTTTCTTT. Its protein product is CASSPPGGAYTEAFF.

This CDR3 reads CASSSSGRAGTEAFF. CDR3 nucleotides: TGTGCCAGCAGCTCTAGCGGCAGGGCAGGCACTGAAGCTTTCTTT. The rearrangement links TRBV7-9 to TRBJ1-1, with a possible D match to TRBD1 (5 bases). V was shortened by 4 bases and J by 4 bases, with 16 bases between the two germline ends. In germline, CDR1 is SEHNR, CDR2 FQNEAQ (reference sequence). The CDR3 runs 15 residues.